This TCR beta chain was profiled in a study of long-term antiretroviral therapy in people with HIV. Whole-study findings and limits: Before ART, certain clones expanded, and these dominated the repertoire at all time points.

Version v3.0 of the immunoSEQ assay ran at survey level. Sequencing efforts were directed toward about 40,000-55,000 T-cell genomes per sample. The table came from immunoSEQ multiplex PCR; TCRdb's copy has only in-frame clones and leaves some out. This table has around 16,000 clones, about 78% appearing once. A word on this clone: Its target is unknown.

V lost 3 bases, J lost 6 bases, and 15 bases stayed unmatched. In germline, CDR1 is MGHDK, CDR2 SYGVNS. The CDR3 sequence is 18 residues long. This specimen consisted of unsorted PBMCs, obtained around 3.2 years after starting antiretroviral therapy. The chain has TRBV25-1 and TRBJ1-4, with 8 positions matching TRBD1. The receptor was isolated from a woman aged 40 to 49 with HIV. DNA of the CDR3: TGTGCCAGCAGTGATGCTCCAGGGGGCGTTGCTTTTGATGAAAAACTGTTTTTT. It specifies CASSDAPGGVAFDEKLFF. Based on the CDR3 plus reference TRBV25-1 and TRBJ1-4, the full variable domain is EADIYQTPRYLVIGTGKKITLECSQTMGHDKMYWYQQDPGMELHLIHYSYGVNSTEKGDLSSESTVSRIRTEHFPLTLESARPSHTSQYLCASSDAPGGVAFDEKLFFGSGTQLSVL.